Following are 17 T cell receptor beta chains from one sample sequenced in a study of cytomegalovirus exposure and HLA in healthy donors. It was with 60 Vbeta and 13 Jbeta primers that the PCR ran. Some clones are missing from TCRdb's copy, which holds only in-frame ones; the method was immunoSEQ multiplex PCR. The table shows 210,000 or so clones, with around 79% occurring only once. Sequencing was done on a sample of PBMCs. All receptors come from a man aged 18 to 30 in good health and CMV-seronegative.

This clone showed up just once. DNA for the CDR3: TGTGCCAGCAGTTTATCCTTAGGAAACGGGAGGGTCTCTGGAAACACCATATATTTT. This sequence encodes CASSLSLGNGRVSGNTIYF. This chain joins TRBV27 and TRBJ1-3; no definite D call. The CDR3 length is 19 residues. The germline V gene encodes CDR1 MNHEY and CDR2 SMNVEV (reference sequence). V lost 0 bases to trimming and J lost 0 bases, with 18 bases between them.

The V and J genes are TRBV30 and TRBJ2-1; a weak D match, TRBD2 (6 bases). CDR3 length: 14 residues. V shed 5 bases and J shed 4 bases, with 15 bases lying between them. Germline CDR1 is GTSNPN and CDR2 is SVGIG (reference sequence). The CDR3 sequence: CAWLADGEYNEQFF. The CDR3, as DNA: TGTGCCTGGTTAGCGGACGGGGAGTACAATGAGCAGTTCTTC.

Only one count was recorded for this clone. The chain recombines TRBV5-4 with TRBJ2-1; D perhaps matches TRBD2 (6 bases). The V gene's germline CDR1 is SGHNT and CDR2 YYREEE (reference sequence). V was pared by 5 bases and J by 0 bases, with 12 bases between. CDR3 length equals 15 residues. The CDR3 bases are TGTGCCAGCAGACCGGACTATAGCTCCTACAATGAGCAGTTCTTC. Translating it yields CASRPDYSSYNEQFF. Using reference TRBV5-4 and TRBJ2-1 for the parts outside the CDR3, the full variable domain is ETGVTQSPTHLIKTRGQQVTLRCSSQSGHNTVSWYQQALGQGPQFIFQYYREEENGRGNFPPRFSGLQFPNYSSELNVNALELDDSALYLCASRPDYSSYNEQFFGPGTRLTVL.

This chain joins TRBV5-8 and TRBJ1-2; 7 nucleotides line up with TRBD1. Germline-derived CDR1 and CDR2 are SGHTS and YDEGEE. V dropped 0 bases and J dropped 4; count of bases not matched to a gene: 3. The CDR3 loop spans 14 amino acids. CDR3 nucleotide sequence: TGTGCCAGCAGCTTGGACGGGACAGCCTATGGCTACACCTTC. This translates into CASSLDGTAYGYTF.

This chain connects TRBV5-1 to TRBJ1-1; D may be TRBD1 (5 bases). V lost 1 base, J lost 0 bases, and 13 bases lay in between. Per the germline V gene, CDR1 is SGHRS and CDR2 is YFSETQ. The CDR3 length is 16 residues. This CDR3 is CASSLRQGTMNTEAFF. The CDR3 coding sequence is TGCGCCAGCAGCTTGAGGCAGGGTACGATGAACACTGAAGCTTTCTTT.

This chain uses TRBV7-9 with TRBJ2-1; 10 bases agree with TRBD1. Germline trimming cut 3 bases from V and 6 bases from J; bases unmatched to any gene: 8. The CDR3 has 16 residues. Germline loops: CDR1 SEHNR, CDR2 FQNEAQ (reference sequence). DNA of the CDR3: TGTGCCAGCAGCTTTGACAGGGGGCTTGCGTTCAATGAGCAGTTCTTC. Its translation is CASSFDRGLAFNEQFF.

Comment on this clone: Relative to the germline gene, one junction end is altered; a read error may explain this. The chain couples TRBV7-6 to TRBJ2-2, with 10 positions matching TRBD2. CDR1 is SGHVS and CDR2 is FNYEAQ in the germline V gene. The CDR3 loop spans 17 amino acids. CDR3 nucleotide sequence: TGTGCCAGCAGCCTAGCCCCTAGCGGGGGGAACACCGGGGAGCTGTTTTTT. The encoded protein is CASSLAPSGGNTGELFF.

This clone has only a few counts. The rearrangement uses TRBV5-1 and TRBJ2-1; 11 nucleotides align to TRBD2. CDR1 is SGHRS, CDR2 YFSETQ, per germline. The V and J ends lost 0 bases and 4 bases, in that order; junction bases with no gene match: 9. This CDR3 is built from 18 residues. CDR3 sequence: CASSLVDLTSGEYNEQFF. CDR3 DNA: TGCGCCAGCAGCTTGGTTGACTTGACTAGCGGGGAATACAATGAGCAGTTCTTC.

There are a few counts of this clone. The chain carries TRBV7-6 and TRBJ2-7; tentative D call: TRBD1 (5 bases). The CDR3 is made up of 13 amino acids. The germline gives CDR1 SGHVS, CDR2 FNYEAQ. Trimming took 5 bases from V and 3 from J, leaving 11 bases between them. CDR3: CASSPSTDYEQYF. The CDR3 DNA reads as TGTGCCAGCAGCCCATCGACAGACTACGAGCAGTACTTC.

The chain is built from TRBV18 and TRBJ2-3; a possible D gene is TRBD2 (6 bases). Trimming took 2 bases from V and 5 from J, leaving 11 bases between them. The germline V gene encodes CDR1 KGHSH and CDR2 LQKENI. This CDR3 is 14 amino acids long. The CDR3 region is CASSPAGWKDTQYF. The CDR3 DNA is TGTGCCAGCTCACCAGCGGGATGGAAAGATACGCAGTATTTT.

The rearrangement links TRBV29-1 to TRBJ2-3; 10 bases map to TRBD2. CDR3 length: 16 residues. J was trimmed by 6 bases and V by 0 bases; bases with no gene match: 9. Germline V CDR1 and CDR2: SQVTM, ANQGSEA. The CDR3 DNA follows: TGCAGCGTTGAAGATGGGCTAGCGGGAGTGCGGGATACGCAGTATTTT. Translating gives CSVEDGLAGVRDTQYF.

As concerns this clone: In the same sample, other DNA sequences code for this CDR3. The rearrangement links TRBV18 to TRBJ2-5; 8 bases map to TRBD2. The CDR3 length is 14 residues. Germline CDR1 KGHSH, CDR2 LQKENI. V dropped 5 bases and J dropped 4; count of bases not matched to a gene: 6. This CDR3 reads CASSGGTSGETQYF. Here the CDR3 DNA reads TGTGCCAGCTCAGGGGGAACTAGCGGAGAGACCCAGTACTTC.

In the case of this clone: This CDR3 is also generated by other DNA sequences in the sample. J is TRBJ2-1 and V is TRBV30, with 7 bases aligning to TRBD1. This CDR3 region has 15 residues. CDR1 and CDR2 from the germline V gene are GTSNPN and SVGIG (reference sequence). J lost 2 bases, V lost 0 bases, and 4 bases had no gene match. CDR3 DNA sequence: TGTGCCTGGAGTGTTTTAGGGGGCGCCTACAATGAGCAGTTCTTC. This translates into CAWSVLGGAYNEQFF.

This chain joins TRBV19 and TRBJ1-1; 8 nucleotides line up with TRBD1. The CDR3 runs to 13 residues. V lost 2 bases to trimming and J lost 4 bases; unmatched junction nucleotides: 0. CDR1 is LNHDA and CDR2 is SQIVND in the germline V gene (reference sequence). CDR3 DNA: TGTGCCAGTAGTATAACAGGGGGCACTGAAGCTTTCTTT. Translating gives CASSITGGTEAFF.

V usage is TRBV9 and J usage is TRBJ2-3; the match to TRBD1 covers 7 bases. This CDR3 region has 15 residues. Germline loops: CDR1 SGDLS, CDR2 YYNGEE. Trimming at V came to 0 bases and at J to 5 bases, leaving 6 bases not matched to a gene. CDR3: CASSVARGSGDTQYF. The CDR3 region has the DNA TGTGCCAGCAGCGTAGCCAGGGGGAGCGGAGATACGCAGTATTTT.

This clone was seen once. The rearrangement uses TRBV30 and TRBJ1-2; D not resolved. Trimming removed 2 bases at V and 4 bases at J, with 14 bases between. In germline, CDR1 is GTSNPN, CDR2 SVGIG (reference sequence). This CDR3 is built from 14 residues. CDR3 sequence: CAWSQAGIGYGYTF. CDR3 nucleotide sequence: TGTGCCTGGAGTCAAGCCGGGATCGGCTATGGCTACACCTTC.

This clone has just a few counts. CDR3 bases: TGTGCCAGCAGCTTGCTACAGAAGGCTAACTATGGCTACACCTTC. Its protein product is CASSLLQKANYGYTF. The chain is built from TRBV5-5 and TRBJ1-2; no definite D call. Per the germline V gene, CDR1 is SGHKS and CDR2 is YYEKEE (reference sequence). V gave up 1 base and J gave up 0 bases, with 10 bases separating them. The CDR3 has 15 residues.